This TCR beta chain was obtained from a study of beta chain features in type 1 diabetes. General study points: Still unanswered here is whether HLA type influences TCRB rearrangement. Naive, central memory and Treg TCRB repertoires appeared more alike in patients than in healthy donors. For Type 1 diabetes patients, all four CD4+ subsets carried TCRB CDR3s that were moderately but significantly shorter.

For this clone: The antigen is not known.

Expressed TCRB transcripts were sequenced because the entire RNA isolate underwent reverse transcription. The assay was immunoSEQ multiplex PCR, and TCRdb's table has in-frame clones only and misses some. The sample lists over 200,000 clones, approximately 10% occurring once. Each of the CD4+ naive, central memory, regulatory and stem cell-like memory populations was sorted via CD45RO/CCR7/CD25/CD127/CD95/CD27. The V gene lost 8 bases and the J gene lost 5 bases, with 21 bases spanning the gap. The CDR3 has 15 residues. Germline V lookup: CDR1 SNHLY, CDR2 FYNNEI. The TCR comes from a man aged 25 to 45 with type 1 diabetes. Specimen: naive CD4+ T cells from blood. The chain carries TRBV2 and TRBJ2-5; D might be TRBD2 (7 bases). In DNA form, the CDR3 reads TGTGCCAGCGGTCCCCTGGGGGGGCTGGGGGAGACCCAGTACTTC. Translating gives CASGPLGGLGETQYF.